This is a list of T cell receptor beta chains from one sample in a study of cytomegalovirus exposure and HLA in healthy donors. TCRdb's table, derived via immunoSEQ multiplex PCR, lists solely in-frame clones and lacks some. This sample carries under 110,000 clones, 88% of them seen once, and the ten largest clones take roughly 2%. Sequenced material: PBMCs. These receptor sequences come from a woman between 18 and 29 years old in good health and CMV-seropositive. The CDR3 runs from the conserved cysteine through the conserved F or W. Fields, in order: CDR3 DNA, CDR3 protein, clone size, D gene, V gene, J gene. A D gene is named only where the DNA matches it firmly. Clone sizes are given selectively: once, few, many, or a class where the clone is expanded.

CDR3 DNA: TGTGCCAGTAGTATAGAGAAGAGTCCCGGGGAGACCCAGTACTTC; CDR3 protein: CASSIEKSPGETQYF; clone size: -; D gene: -; V gene: TRBV19; J gene: TRBJ2-5
CDR3 DNA: TGTGCCAGCATCCCCGTGTCTCCGGGACAGCGCTTGAACACTGAAGCTTTCTTT; CDR3 protein: CASIPVSPGQRLNTEAFF; clone size: -; D gene: TRBD1; V gene: TRBV7-2; J gene: TRBJ1-1
CDR3 DNA: TGTGCCAGCAGCTCTCAAGCCGTACAGGGGGCTGGGGCCAACGTCCTGACTTTC; CDR3 protein: CASSSQAVQGAGANVLTF; clone size: -; D gene: TRBD1; V gene: TRBV7-9; J gene: TRBJ2-6
CDR3 DNA: TGTGCCACCAGCAGAGGCCAGCTGGGGGTTGCGGGGCGAGCCCAAGAGACCCAGTACTTC; CDR3 protein: CATSRGQLGVAGRAQETQYF; clone size: once; D gene: -; V gene: TRBV15; J gene: TRBJ2-5
CDR3 DNA: TGTGCCAGCAGCCACCAACTCCGACTAGCGGGGACCTACAATGAGCAGTTCTTC; CDR3 protein: CASSHQLRLAGTYNEQFF; clone size: -; D gene: TRBD2; V gene: TRBV7-2; J gene: TRBJ2-1
CDR3 DNA: TGTGCCAGCAGCCCGAAACGGGACTTAGCCTTGAACACTGAAGCTTTCTTT; CDR3 protein: CASSPKRDLALNTEAFF; clone size: -; D gene: -; V gene: TRBV7-2; J gene: TRBJ1-1
CDR3 DNA: TGTGCCAGCAGCGTCACAGGGGATGCCTACGAGCAGTACTTC; CDR3 protein: CASSVTGDAYEQYF; clone size: -; D gene: TRBD1; V gene: TRBV9; J gene: TRBJ2-7
CDR3 DNA: TGTGCCAGCAGCGAGGCCTCGGGCTCTGGAAACACCATATATTTT; CDR3 protein: CASSEASGSGNTIYF; clone size: -; D gene: -; V gene: TRBV7-8; J gene: TRBJ1-3
CDR3 DNA: TGCACCAGCAGCCTCTGGGGGAAGCGGGATCGGACTGAGCAGTTCTTC; CDR3 protein: CTSSLWGKRDRTEQFF; clone size: once; D gene: -; V gene: TRBV1; J gene: TRBJ2-1
CDR3 DNA: TGTGCCAGCAGGCCGGGACAGAGTCTCTATAGCAATCAGCCCCAGCATTTT; CDR3 protein: CASRPGQSLYSNQPQHF; clone size: -; D gene: TRBD1; V gene: TRBV5-5; J gene: TRBJ1-5
CDR3 DNA: TGTGCCAGCAGCACTCTATTCCGGGACAGCGACATTCAGTACTTC; CDR3 protein: CASSTLFRDSDIQYF; clone size: -; D gene: TRBD1; V gene: TRBV7-2; J gene: TRBJ2-4
CDR3 DNA: TGTGCCAGCATCTCCAGGGGTACAGATACGCAGTATTTT; CDR3 protein: CASISRGTDTQYF; clone size: -; D gene: -; V gene: TRBV25-1; J gene: TRBJ2-3
CDR3 DNA: TGTGCCAGCGAGGGGGCCTCTAATGAAAAACTGTTTTTT; CDR3 protein: CASEGASNEKLFF; clone size: -; D gene: TRBD1; V gene: TRBV28; J gene: TRBJ1-4
CDR3 DNA: TGTGCCAGCCGTCCCGGTAGCGGGGTTGAGACCCAGTACTTC; CDR3 protein: CASRPGSGVETQYF; clone size: -; D gene: TRBD2; V gene: TRBV2; J gene: TRBJ2-5
CDR3 DNA: TGTGCCACCAGCAGACCCGGAACAGGGACGGACACTGAAGCTTTCTTT; CDR3 protein: CATSRPGTGTDTEAFF; clone size: -; D gene: -; V gene: TRBV15; J gene: TRBJ1-1
CDR3 DNA: TGTGCCAGCAGGGACATCCCTTTCTCTGGAAACACCATATATTTT; CDR3 protein: CASRDIPFSGNTIYF; clone size: -; D gene: -; V gene: TRBV6-1; J gene: TRBJ1-3
CDR3 DNA: TGTGCCAGCCAAACTAGCGGGGGGACCACCGGGGAGCTGTTTTTT; CDR3 protein: CASQTSGGTTGELFF; clone size: -; D gene: TRBD2; V gene: TRBV6-4; J gene: TRBJ2-2
CDR3 DNA: TGCGCCAGCAGCCCGGGATTGGGCGTCCATAATTCACCCCTCCACTTT; CDR3 protein: CASSPGLGVHNSPLHF; clone size: -; D gene: -; V gene: TRBV4-3; J gene: TRBJ1-6
CDR3 DNA: TGTGCCAGCAGTGAACTAGCGGGGGGATACACAGATACGCAGTATTTT; CDR3 protein: CASSELAGGYTDTQYF; clone size: few; D gene: TRBD2; V gene: TRBV2; J gene: TRBJ2-3
CDR3 DNA: TGTGCCAGCTCAACCTCCCTGGACAGCACAATGAACACTGAAGCTTTCTTT; CDR3 protein: CASSTSLDSTMNTEAFF; clone size: once; D gene: -; V gene: TRBV18; J gene: TRBJ1-1
CDR3 DNA: TGTGCCAGCAGTTTGGGGCAGGGGGTTCGGTATAATTCACCCCTCCACTTT; CDR3 protein: CASSLGQGVRYNSPLHF; clone size: -; D gene: TRBD1; V gene: TRBV28; J gene: TRBJ1-6
CDR3 DNA: TGTGCCAGCAGTCTAGAGGGGTGGGGGGACGGCTACACCTTC; CDR3 protein: CASSLEGWGDGYTF; clone size: -; D gene: -; V gene: TRBV7-2; J gene: TRBJ1-2
CDR3 DNA: TGTGCCAGCAGTGACTCCCCGGGCACAGATACGCAGTATTTT; CDR3 protein: CASSDSPGTDTQYF; clone size: few; D gene: -; V gene: TRBV6-4; J gene: TRBJ2-3
CDR3 DNA: TGTGCCAGCAGCCTAAAGACAGGGCTGAACTCTGGAAACACCATATATTTT; CDR3 protein: CASSLKTGLNSGNTIYF; clone size: -; D gene: TRBD1; V gene: TRBV9; J gene: TRBJ1-3
CDR3 DNA: TGTGCTAGTGGCCCCACACGACAGGAGGACAATGAGCAGTTCTTC; CDR3 protein: CASGPTRQEDNEQFF; clone size: -; D gene: -; V gene: TRBV12-5; J gene: TRBJ2-1
CDR3 DNA: TGTGCCAGCAGGGGGGGACAGGGGCCGACCGGGCCCCAGCATTTT; CDR3 protein: CASRGGQGPTGPQHF; clone size: -; D gene: TRBD1; V gene: TRBV6-5; J gene: TRBJ1-5
CDR3 DNA: TGTGCCAGCAGTGAAGGACAGGTAGATGGCTACACCTTC; CDR3 protein: CASSEGQVDGYTF; clone size: -; D gene: -; V gene: TRBV2; J gene: TRBJ1-2
CDR3 DNA: TGTGCCAGCAGTGGCACAGCGGGGGCCACAGATACGCAGTATTTT; CDR3 protein: CASSGTAGATDTQYF; clone size: -; D gene: TRBD2; V gene: TRBV6-1; J gene: TRBJ2-3
CDR3 DNA: TGTGCCAGCAGTTTAACAACAGGGTTGGGAAATCAGCCCCAGCATTTT; CDR3 protein: CASSLTTGLGNQPQHF; clone size: -; D gene: -; V gene: TRBV27; J gene: TRBJ1-5
CDR3 DNA: TGTGCCAGTGGAGGGGGGACAGGTGCAACTAATGAAAAACTGTTTTTT; CDR3 protein: CASGGGTGATNEKLFF; clone size: -; D gene: TRBD1; V gene: TRBV19; J gene: TRBJ1-4
CDR3 DNA: TGTGCCAGCAGCTGGGCCGGGACAGCGTTCCAAGAGACCCAGTACTTC; CDR3 protein: CASSWAGTAFQETQYF; clone size: -; D gene: TRBD1; V gene: TRBV5-6; J gene: TRBJ2-5
CDR3 DNA: TGTGCCAGCAGCGAAGGGGGCAATCAGCCCCAGCATTTT; CDR3 protein: CASSEGGNQPQHF; clone size: -; D gene: -; V gene: TRBV6-5; J gene: TRBJ1-5
CDR3 DNA: TGCGCCAGTTCAGGGGGTACTGAAGCTTTCTTT; CDR3 protein: CASSGGTEAFF; clone size: -; D gene: TRBD1; V gene: TRBV10-2; J gene: TRBJ1-1
CDR3 DNA: TGTGCCAGCAGTATCCGGGACACCCCTTTCTATACGCAGTATTTT; CDR3 protein: CASSIRDTPFYTQYF; clone size: -; D gene: -; V gene: TRBV27; J gene: TRBJ2-3
CDR3 DNA: TGTGCCAGCAGTTTGCGAGTTAGCAATCAGCCCCAGCATTTT; CDR3 protein: CASSLRVSNQPQHF; clone size: -; D gene: -; V gene: TRBV28; J gene: TRBJ1-5
CDR3 DNA: TGCAGTGCTCGAAAGGACAGAGGCTACACCTTC; CDR3 protein: CSARKDRGYTF; clone size: -; D gene: -; V gene: TRBV20-1; J gene: TRBJ1-2
CDR3 DNA: TGCGCCAGCAGCTTGGTTCTAGCGGGGGAGGAGCAGTTCTTC; CDR3 protein: CASSLVLAGEEQFF; clone size: -; D gene: TRBD2; V gene: TRBV5-1; J gene: TRBJ2-1
CDR3 DNA: TGTGCCAGCAGCTCCCAAGTCCGGGCAGGGAAAAGCTCCTATAATTCACCCCTCCACTTT; CDR3 protein: CASSSQVRAGKSSYNSPLHF; clone size: -; D gene: -; V gene: TRBV7-6; J gene: TRBJ1-6
CDR3 DNA: TGTGCCAGTAGTACGACAGGGAAGGGAAACACCATATATTTT; CDR3 protein: CASSTTGKGNTIYF; clone size: -; D gene: TRBD1; V gene: TRBV19; J gene: TRBJ1-3
CDR3 DNA: TGTGCCAGCAGCTCCGTCGGAGGGGACTATGGCTACACCTTC; CDR3 protein: CASSSVGGDYGYTF; clone size: -; D gene: -; V gene: TRBV5-4; J gene: TRBJ1-2
CDR3 DNA: TGTGCCAGAGTAATGGGGGGAATGAACACTGAAGCTTTCTTT; CDR3 protein: CARVMGGMNTEAFF; clone size: -; D gene: -; V gene: TRBV28; J gene: TRBJ1-1
CDR3 DNA: TGTGCCAGCAGCTTAGGCCGGACCGGGGAGCTGTTTTTT; CDR3 protein: CASSLGRTGELFF; clone size: -; D gene: -; V gene: TRBV11-2; J gene: TRBJ2-2
CDR3 DNA: TGTGCCAGCCGACGGGGATTTGGGGAGCAGTTCTTC; CDR3 protein: CASRRGFGEQFF; clone size: -; D gene: -; V gene: TRBV19; J gene: TRBJ2-1
CDR3 DNA: TGTGCCAGCAGTCTTCCGGGACGGACAGGGCTTGGTAATTCACCCCTCCACTTT; CDR3 protein: CASSLPGRTGLGNSPLHF; clone size: -; D gene: TRBD1; V gene: TRBV28; J gene: TRBJ1-6
CDR3 DNA: TGTGCCAGCAGCTTAGGCCAGGGTGGCCAGCCCCAGCATTTT; CDR3 protein: CASSLGQGGQPQHF; clone size: -; D gene: -; V gene: TRBV13; J gene: TRBJ1-5
CDR3 DNA: TGTGCCAGCAGCGTTAGCGGGGGCCCCACCGGGGAGCTGTTTTTT; CDR3 protein: CASSVSGGPTGELFF; clone size: -; D gene: TRBD2; V gene: TRBV7-8; J gene: TRBJ2-2
CDR3 DNA: TGTGCCAGCATGAGGGGACAGGGATATTCACCCCTCCACTTT; CDR3 protein: CASMRGQGYSPLHF; clone size: -; D gene: TRBD1; V gene: TRBV27; J gene: TRBJ1-6
CDR3 DNA: TGTGCCAGCAGCATCTCGGACAGGGTGGGTGAAAAACTGTTTTTT; CDR3 protein: CASSISDRVGEKLFF; clone size: -; D gene: TRBD1; V gene: TRBV7-6; J gene: TRBJ1-4
CDR3 DNA: TGTGCCAGCAGCTTAGACACAATAACAGATACGCAGTATTTT; CDR3 protein: CASSLDTITDTQYF; clone size: -; D gene: -; V gene: TRBV11-2; J gene: TRBJ2-3
CDR3 DNA: TGTGCCAGCAGCTTGGGTCTACAGGACAATCAGCCCCAGCATTTT; CDR3 protein: CASSLGLQDNQPQHF; clone size: -; D gene: -; V gene: TRBV5-6; J gene: TRBJ1-5
CDR3 DNA: TGCAGCGTTGAAGCCCCTGACAGGGGGGACACCGGGGAGCTGTTTTTT; CDR3 protein: CSVEAPDRGDTGELFF; clone size: -; D gene: TRBD1; V gene: TRBV29-1; J gene: TRBJ2-2
CDR3 DNA: TGTGCCAGCAGCTTGGAGGCTGTTAGGGGATCCTATAATTCACCCCTCCACTTT; CDR3 protein: CASSLEAVRGSYNSPLHF; clone size: -; D gene: -; V gene: TRBV5-5; J gene: TRBJ1-6
CDR3 DNA: TGTGCCAGTAGTTGGGACAGGGGGCCCGCCGGTCGGGGCTACACCTTC; CDR3 protein: CASSWDRGPAGRGYTF; clone size: few; D gene: TRBD1; V gene: TRBV19; J gene: TRBJ1-2
CDR3 DNA: TGTGCCAGCAGCTTGACAGGTCAAGAGGCTAATGAAAAACTGTTTTTT; CDR3 protein: CASSLTGQEANEKLFF; clone size: -; D gene: -; V gene: TRBV7-9; J gene: TRBJ1-4